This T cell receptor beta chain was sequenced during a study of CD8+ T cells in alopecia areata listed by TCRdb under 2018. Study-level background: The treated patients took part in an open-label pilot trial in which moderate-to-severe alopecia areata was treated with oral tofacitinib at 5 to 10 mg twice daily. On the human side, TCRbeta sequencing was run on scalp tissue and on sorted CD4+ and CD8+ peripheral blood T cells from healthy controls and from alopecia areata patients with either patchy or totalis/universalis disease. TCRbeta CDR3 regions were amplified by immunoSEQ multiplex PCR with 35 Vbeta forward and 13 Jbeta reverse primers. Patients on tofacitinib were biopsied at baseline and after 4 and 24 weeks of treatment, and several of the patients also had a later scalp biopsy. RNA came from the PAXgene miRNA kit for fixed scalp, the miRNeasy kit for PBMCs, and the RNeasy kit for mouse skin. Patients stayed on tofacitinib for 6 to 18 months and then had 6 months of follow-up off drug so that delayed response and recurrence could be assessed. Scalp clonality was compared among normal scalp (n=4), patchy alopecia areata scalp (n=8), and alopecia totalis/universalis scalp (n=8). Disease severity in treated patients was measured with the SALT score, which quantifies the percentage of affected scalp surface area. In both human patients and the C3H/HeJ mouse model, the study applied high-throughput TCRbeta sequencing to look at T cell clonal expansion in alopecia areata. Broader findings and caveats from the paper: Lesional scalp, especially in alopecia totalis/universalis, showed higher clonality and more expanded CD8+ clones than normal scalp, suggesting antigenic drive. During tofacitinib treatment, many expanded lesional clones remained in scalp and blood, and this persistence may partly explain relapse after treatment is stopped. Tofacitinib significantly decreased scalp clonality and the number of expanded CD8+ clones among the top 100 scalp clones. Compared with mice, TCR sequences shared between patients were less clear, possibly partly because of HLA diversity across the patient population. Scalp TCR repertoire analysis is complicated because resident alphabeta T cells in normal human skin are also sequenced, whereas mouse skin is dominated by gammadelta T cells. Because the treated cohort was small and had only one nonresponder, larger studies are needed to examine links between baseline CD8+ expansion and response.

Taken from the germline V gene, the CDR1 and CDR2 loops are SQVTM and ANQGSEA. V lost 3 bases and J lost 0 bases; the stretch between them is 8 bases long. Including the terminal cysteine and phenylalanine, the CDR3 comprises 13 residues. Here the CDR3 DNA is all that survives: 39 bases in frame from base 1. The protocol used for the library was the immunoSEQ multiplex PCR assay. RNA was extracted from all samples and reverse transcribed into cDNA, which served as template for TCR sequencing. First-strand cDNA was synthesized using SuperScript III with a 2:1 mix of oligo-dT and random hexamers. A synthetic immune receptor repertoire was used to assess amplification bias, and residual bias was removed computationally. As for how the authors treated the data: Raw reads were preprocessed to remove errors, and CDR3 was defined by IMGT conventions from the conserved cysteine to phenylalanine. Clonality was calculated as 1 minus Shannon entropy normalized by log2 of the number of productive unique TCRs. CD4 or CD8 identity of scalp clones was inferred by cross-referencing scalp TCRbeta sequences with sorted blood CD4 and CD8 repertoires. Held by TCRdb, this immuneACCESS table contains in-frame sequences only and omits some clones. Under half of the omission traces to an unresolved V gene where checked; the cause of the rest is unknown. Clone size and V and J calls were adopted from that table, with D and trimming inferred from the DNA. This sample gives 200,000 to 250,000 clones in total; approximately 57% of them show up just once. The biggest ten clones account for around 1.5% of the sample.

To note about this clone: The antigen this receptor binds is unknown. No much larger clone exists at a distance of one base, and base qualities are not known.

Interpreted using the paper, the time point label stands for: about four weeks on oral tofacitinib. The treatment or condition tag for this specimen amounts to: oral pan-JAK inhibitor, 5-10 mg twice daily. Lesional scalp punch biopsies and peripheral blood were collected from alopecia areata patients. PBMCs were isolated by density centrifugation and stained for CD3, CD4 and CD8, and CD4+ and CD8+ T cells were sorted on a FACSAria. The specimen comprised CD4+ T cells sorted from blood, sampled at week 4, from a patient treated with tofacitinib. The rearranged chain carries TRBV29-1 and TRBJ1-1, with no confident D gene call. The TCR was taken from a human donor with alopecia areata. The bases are TGCAGCGTTGACGACGTAATGAACACTGAAGCTTTCTTT. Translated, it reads CSVDDVMNTEAFF.